This T cell receptor beta chain was obtained from a study of cytomegalovirus exposure and HLA in healthy donors. On this clone: What it recognizes is unknown.

General study points: The study put 150 to 200 TCR beta chains on its list as cytomegalovirus-associated. In an earlier analysis, most TCR beta V segments were productive about 87% or about 30% of the time. CMV serostatus was the sole immune exposure data available.

V was pared by 4 bases and J by 5 bases, with 14 bases between. This CDR3 comprises 14 residues. CDR1 is MDHEN, CDR2 SYDVKM, per germline. Amplification used 60 Vbeta primers and 13 Jbeta primers. The protocol was immunoSEQ multiplex PCR, while the TCRdb copy is restricted to in-frame clones and leaves out a portion. The sample lists about 200,000 clones, roughly 83% occurring once. The sequence was obtained from a girl aged 5 to 17 in good health and CMV-seronegative. The sequenced sample consisted of PBMCs. The chain links TRBV28 to TRBJ2-5; perhaps TRBD2 as D (6 bases). The CDR3 reads CASSSSVRRETQYF. As DNA, the CDR3 is TGTGCCAGCAGTTCTAGCGTCAGGAGGGAGACCCAGTACTTC.